The sequence of this T cell receptor (beta chain) was determined in a study of blood T cell repertoires in COVID-19. Turning to the study itself: The origin of the acute and convalescent COVID-19 samples was the United States, Italy and Spain. T cells, B-cell-depleted T cells, or PBMCs provided the cDNA or gDNA that served as material.

Original data processing: Estimated nucleated cell counts came from reference gene primer amplification. Only in-frame clones appear in the TCRdb table, and some are missing; sequencing was by immunoSEQ multiplex PCR. V and J calls and clone size are those listed in that table; D and trimming were worked out from the DNA. The profile covers about 210,000 clones, with approximately 91% appearing a single time and about 4.8% taken by the ten largest. V gave up 7 bases and J gave up 0 bases; unmatched junction bases: 5. Germline V gene sequence: CDR1 MNHEY, CDR2 SVGAGI. The CDR3 runs to 14 residues. Material for sequencing was peripheral blood. This rearrangement joins TRBV6-5 to TRBJ1-1, with 7 bases fitting TRBD1. The receptor was derived from a woman in her thirties or forties with acute or convalescent COVID-19. CDR3 sequence reads: CASTLDRMNTEAFF. In DNA, the CDR3 is TGTGCCAGCACCCTGGACAGGATGAACACTGAAGCTTTCTTT.